A single sample gave rise to the 27 T cell receptor beta chains below, sequenced in a study of blood T cell repertoires in COVID-19. Sequencing was performed with immunoSEQ multiplex PCR; in TCRdb, only in-frame clones are kept and a portion is missing. The sample has 70,000 to 90,000 clones, over 75% seen once; the top ten hold under 55%. Source material: peripheral blood. These receptors originate from a human donor in a cohort sampled during active COVID-19.

V and J are TRBV6-2 or TRBV6-3 and TRBJ2-7; the D gene is possibly TRBD2 (6 bases). The germline CDR1 and CDR2 sequences are MNHEY and SVGEGT. The CDR3 totals 14 residues. The germline V and J ends were trimmed by 5 bases and 4 bases, with 15 bases remaining between them. The CDR3 DNA is TGTGCCAGCAGTCCAAGGAGGGGCATTTACGAGCAGTACTTC. Translation gives CASSPRRGIYEQYF.

In its sample, this clone was seen many times. The genes are TRBV11-2 and TRBJ2-7; 8 nucleotides line up with TRBD1. Per the germline V gene, CDR1 is SGHAT and CDR2 is FQNNGV. The CDR3 sequence is 15 residues long. V lost 5 bases to trimming and J lost 3 bases; unmatched junction nucleotides: 9. The CDR3: CASSLGQGAFYEQYF. In nucleotides, the CDR3 is TGTGCCAGCAGCCTGGGGCAGGGGGCTTTCTACGAGCAGTACTTC.

This clone was observed once. This rearrangement joins TRBV2 to TRBJ2-1; D ambiguous. The CDR3 loop spans 11 amino acids. CDR1 SNHLY and CDR2 FYNNEI come from the germline V gene. V shed 7 bases and J shed 6 bases, with 7 bases lying between them. The CDR3 reads CASTPVNEQFF. In DNA form, the CDR3 reads TGTGCCAGCACTCCCGTCAATGAGCAGTTCTTC.

The chain is built from TRBV5-1 and TRBJ2-1, with TRBD2 identical over 7 bases. The CDR3 covers 14 residues. Germline CDR1 is SGHRS and CDR2 is YFSETQ. The ends lost 0 bases at V and 5 bases at J; junction bases unmatched: 2. CDR3 loop: CASSLVRGDNEQFF. CDR3 sequence (DNA): TGCGCCAGCAGCTTGGTTCGGGGGGACAATGAGCAGTTCTTC.

V and J are TRBV7-9 and TRBJ2-5; 7 bases fit TRBD1. V lost 0 bases, J lost 2 bases, and 0 bases stayed unmatched. CDR1 and CDR2 from the germline V gene are SEHNR and FQNEAQ (reference sequence). The CDR3 has 14 residues. Here the CDR3 DNA reads TGTGCCAGCAGCTTAGCGGACAGGCAAGAGACCCAGTACTTC. It encodes CASSLADRQETQYF.

This clone was observed a few times. This chain uses TRBV12-5 with TRBJ2-1, with D tentatively TRBD2 (5 bases). Between the trimmed V and J ends, which lost 8 bases and 2 bases, there was a span of 16 bases. CDR3 size: 15 residues. Germline V gene data show CDR1 as LGHNT and CDR2 as FRNRAP. CDR3 region: CASHPPGIPYNEQFF. CDR3 in DNA: TGTGCTAGTCATCCACCGGGAATACCCTACAATGAGCAGTTCTTC.

The chain combines TRBV14 with TRBJ2-1, with D hard to call. The CDR3 consists of 13 residues. Germline V gene data show CDR1 as SGHDN and CDR2 as FVKESK. The V end was cut by 2 bases, the J end by 1 base, with 3 bases between. For the CDR3, the DNA is TGTGCCAGCAGCCAACAATCCTACAATGAGCAGTTCTTC. Its protein is CASSQQSYNEQFF.

The sample holds many counts of this clone. CDR3 residues: CASRKLRDRGGDGYTF. CDR3 in DNA: TGTGCCAGCAGGAAACTCCGGGACAGGGGAGGAGATGGCTACACCTTC. V and J are TRBV11-2 and TRBJ1-2; TRBD1 matches at 10 bases. The trim removed 6 bases at V and 6 bases at J, leaving 13 bases unmatched. The CDR3 has 16 amino acids. Germline loops: CDR1 SGHAT, CDR2 FQNNGV.

The genes are TRBV6-2 or TRBV6-3 and TRBJ2-5; TRBD2 matches at 9 bases. This CDR3 has 15 amino acids. J was trimmed by 5 bases and V by 2 bases; bases with no gene match: 6. CDR1 is MNHEY and CDR2 is SVGEGT in the germline V gene. CDR3 nucleotides: TGTGCCAGCAGTTACGGGCGGGGGGGCTCGGAGACCCAGTACTTC. Amino acids: CASSYGRGGSETQYF.

This clone was recorded only once. The chain links TRBV19 to TRBJ1-2, with D possibly TRBD1 on 5 matching bases. Trimming stripped 7 bases from V and 4 bases from J, with 13 bases between. Germline loops: CDR1 LNHDA, CDR2 SQIVND (reference sequence). The CDR3 loop spans 13 amino acids. CDR3 region: CASIKGRGYGYTF. The DNA of the CDR3 is TGTGCCAGTATTAAGGGGCGCGGCTATGGCTACACCTTC.

The chain has TRBV4-3 and TRBJ2-7, with D possibly matching TRBD1 (5 bases). Germline V CDR1 and CDR2: LGHNA, YSLEER. V lost 2 bases and J 4 bases, leaving 33 bases between the germline ends. The CDR3 length is 21 residues. The CDR3 loop reads CASSQRLVGQADLHVDYEQYF. The CDR3 DNA is TGCGCCAGCAGCCAACGCTTGGTGGGGCAGGCTGACCTCCATGTTGATTACGAGCAGTACTTC.

The chain has TRBV3-1 (or the pseudogene TRBV3-2) and TRBJ2-7, with 10 nucleotides matching TRBD2. The CDR3 runs 14 residues. V dropped 6 bases and J dropped 5; count of bases not matched to a gene: 7. CDR1 is LGHDT and CDR2 is YNNKEL in the germline V gene (reference sequence). The CDR3 nucleotides read TGTGCCAGCAGGGACGGTAGCGGGGGGAACGAGCAGTACTTC. This sequence encodes CASRDGSGGNEQYF.

The chain joins TRBV7-3 to TRBJ2-1, with a possible D match to TRBD2 (5 bases). V lost 5 bases, J lost 9 bases, and 14 bases lay in between. CDR1 is SGHTA and CDR2 is FQGTGA in the germline V gene. The CDR3 has 13 amino acids. CDR3 protein: CASSATRGGEQFF. The CDR3 DNA sequence: TGTGCCAGCAGCGCCACTAGAGGCGGTGAGCAGTTCTTC.

The chain has TRBV9 and TRBJ2-7, with TRBD1 matching over 8 bases. Germline V gives CDR1 SGDLS, CDR2 YYNGEE. V was clipped by 3 bases and J by 3 bases; unmatched bases: 5. This CDR3 has 14 amino acids. For the CDR3, the DNA is TGTGCCAGCAGCGCTACAGGGGGTAGCTACGAGCAGTACTTC. Translated, it gives CASSATGGSYEQYF.

This chain links TRBV6-5 with TRBJ1-1; D call uncertain. Trimming shortened V by 6 bases and J by 0 bases, and 14 bases separated the two germline ends. CDR1 MNHEY and CDR2 SVGAGI come from the germline V gene. CDR3 length: 15 residues. This CDR3 reads CASRRPAAMNTEAFF. The DNA for the CDR3 is TGTGCCAGCAGGAGGCCGGCGGCTATGAACACTGAAGCTTTCTTT.

The V gene is TRBV7-6, the J gene TRBJ2-1; TRBD2 is a possible D gene (6 bases). V was cut by 1 base and J by 10 bases, with 20 bases left in between. This CDR3 comprises 16 residues. CDR1 and CDR2 from the germline V gene are SGHVS and FNYEAQ. CDR3 sequence reads: CASSLGGGSRAGEQFF. The CDR3 nucleotides read TGTGCCAGCAGCTTAGGTGGAGGGTCGAGGGCAGGGGAGCAGTTCTTC.

This chain connects TRBV12-3 or TRBV12-4 to TRBJ2-1; D is possibly TRBD1 (7 bases). There are 13 residues in the CDR3. Trimming removed 2 bases from V and 7 bases from J, with 9 bases in between. CDR3 region: CASSLSGGNEQFF. In nucleotides, the CDR3 is TGTGCCAGCAGTTTATCAGGGGGGAATGAGCAGTTCTTC.

The chain links TRBV18 to TRBJ2-7, with D uncertain. CDR1 is KGHSH, CDR2 LQKENI, per germline. The CDR3 is made up of 13 amino acids. Trimming removed 2 bases from V and 7 bases from J, with 12 bases in between. The CDR3 spells CASSPGWALEQYF. The CDR3 coding sequence is TGTGCCAGCTCACCAGGGTGGGCTTTGGAGCAGTACTTC.

This chain joins TRBV6-5 and TRBJ2-7; D remains unclear. CDR1 is MNHEY, CDR2 SVGAGI, per germline. The CDR3 totals 12 residues. The ends were cut back, 5 bases at V and 6 bases at J, with 11 bases in the middle. The CDR3 sequence is CASSTATGEQYF. CDR3 in DNA: TGTGCCAGCAGTACGGCGACGGGCGAGCAGTACTTC.

J is TRBJ1-6 and V is TRBV2; TRBD1 agrees at 7 bases. The CDR3 extends over 15 amino acids. V lost 7 bases and J lost 2; bases outside the gene matches: 5. CDR1 is SNHLY and CDR2 is FYNNEI in the germline V gene. The CDR3 region has the DNA TGTGCCAGCACCGTTCAGGGGGCCTATAATTCACCCCTCCACTTT. This sequence encodes CASTVQGAYNSPLHF.

The chain employs TRBV4-3 and TRBJ2-3; 8 bases match TRBD2. The germline CDR1 and CDR2 sequences are LGHNA and YSLEER. The CDR3 runs to 20 residues. V was clipped by 3 bases and J by 2 bases; unmatched bases: 19. The CDR3 DNA follows: TGCGCCAGCAGCCATGAGATGCGGGAGGCCGCCCTACTCAACACAGATACGCAGTATTTT. Its protein product is CASSHEMREAALLNTDTQYF.

The chain is built from TRBV9 and TRBJ2-7; 8 bases are a match to TRBD2. The V and J ends lost 0 bases and 0 bases, in that order; junction bases with no gene match: 8. The germline V gene encodes CDR1 SGDLS and CDR2 YYNGEE. The CDR3 contains 17 residues. This chain's CDR3 is CASSVAGGAGPSYEQYF. DNA of the CDR3: TGTGCCAGCAGCGTAGCGGGGGGGGCAGGGCCCTCCTACGAGCAGTACTTC.

The gene calls are TRBV2 and TRBJ2-3; D possibly corresponds to TRBD1 (7 bases). Per germline, CDR1 SNHLY and CDR2 FYNNEI. V was shortened by 3 bases and J by 4 bases, with 17 bases between the two germline ends. The CDR3 is 16 residues long. As DNA, the CDR3 is TGTGCCAGCAGTGAGCTGAGCGGAGGGGGCTCAGATACGCAGTATTTT. This gives the protein CASSELSGGGSDTQYF.

The genes are TRBV24-1 and TRBJ1-2; D gene unclear. The CDR3 is 16 amino acids. Trimming removed 1 base at V and 7 bases at J, with 18 bases between. Germline CDR1 and CDR2: KGHDR and SFDVKD. In DNA, the CDR3 is TGTGCCACCAGTGATTTTTCCGTTGGGCAGGCGTCTGGCTACACCTTC. Residues: CATSDFSVGQASGYTF.

The CDR3 nucleotides read TGCAGTGCTAGTAAAGCGGGAGTCTACGAGCAGTACTTC. This sequence encodes CSASKAGVYEQYF. This chain joins TRBV20-1 and TRBJ2-7; TRBD2 matches 8 bases. V was clipped by 3 bases and J by 3 bases; unmatched bases: 4. Germline V gene lookup returns CDR1 DFQATT and CDR2 SNEGSKA (reference sequence). The CDR3 has 13 residues.

The genes are TRBV7-2 and TRBJ2-7, with TRBD2 identical over 11 bases. The CDR3 extends over 14 amino acids. The junction had 3 bases not matched to a gene; V was cut back by 8 bases and J by 0 bases. Germline V CDR1 and CDR2: SGHTA, FQGNSA. CDR3 sequence (DNA): TGTGCCAGCGGACTAGCGGGTTACTCCTACGAGCAGTACTTC. Translating it yields CASGLAGYSYEQYF.

The chain is built from TRBV6-2 or TRBV6-3 and TRBJ2-1; tentatively, D is TRBD2 (7 bases). The CDR3 has 15 residues. V lost 4 bases to trimming and J lost 2 bases, with 12 bases between them. Germline V gives CDR1 MNHEY, CDR2 SVGEGT. CDR3 amino acids: CASSFGGGPYNEQFF. In DNA form, the CDR3 reads TGTGCCAGCAGTTTTGGCGGGGGCCCCTACAATGAGCAGTTCTTC.